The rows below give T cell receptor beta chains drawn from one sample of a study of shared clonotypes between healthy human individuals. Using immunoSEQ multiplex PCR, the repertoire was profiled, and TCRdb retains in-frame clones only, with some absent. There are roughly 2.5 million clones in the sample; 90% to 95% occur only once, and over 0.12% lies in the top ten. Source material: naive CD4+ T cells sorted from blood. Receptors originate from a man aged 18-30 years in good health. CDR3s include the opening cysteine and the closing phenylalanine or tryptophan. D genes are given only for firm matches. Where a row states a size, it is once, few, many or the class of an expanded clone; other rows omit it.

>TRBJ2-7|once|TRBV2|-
CASSGGASYEQYF
TGTGCCAGCAGTGGAGGTGCCTCCTACGAGCAGTACTTC
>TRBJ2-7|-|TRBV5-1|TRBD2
CASSPGGLAGNFYEQYF
TGCGCCAGCAGCCCCGGTGGACTAGCGGGGAATTTCTACGAGCAGTACTTC
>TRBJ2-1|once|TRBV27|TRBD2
CASSLQRTSGFSEQFF
TGTGCCAGCAGCCTCCAAAGGACTAGCGGTTTCAGTGAGCAGTTCTTC
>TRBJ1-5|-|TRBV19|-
CASSIARTVNQPQHF
TGTGCCAGTAGTATAGCCCGGACAGTAAATCAGCCCCAGCATTTT
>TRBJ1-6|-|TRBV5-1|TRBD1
CASSTGTGHNSPLHF
TGCGCCAGCAGCACCGGGACAGGACATAATTCACCCCTCCACTTT
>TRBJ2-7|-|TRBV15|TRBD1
CATSRPDRGRYEQYF
TGTGCCACCAGCAGACCAGACAGGGGAAGGTACGAGCAGTACTTC
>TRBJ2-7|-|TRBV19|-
CASSARGSYEQYF
TGTGCCAGTAGTGCTAGGGGCTCCTACGAGCAGTACTTC
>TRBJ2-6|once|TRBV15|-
CATGYSGANVLTF
TGTGCCACGGGCTATTCAGGGGCCAACGTCCTGACTTTC
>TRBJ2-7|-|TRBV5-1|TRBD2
CASSPGVAGRYEQYF
TGCGCCAGCAGCCCCGGGGTAGCGGGAAGGTACGAGCAGTACTTC
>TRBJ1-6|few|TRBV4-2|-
CASSQEARNSPLHF
TGTGCCAGCAGCCAAGAGGCGCGGAATTCACCCCTCCACTTT
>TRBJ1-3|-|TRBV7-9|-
CASSLNIPGNTIYF
TGTGCCAGCAGCTTAAATATCCCAGGAAACACCATATATTTT
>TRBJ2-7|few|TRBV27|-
CASSSVGGTYEQYF
TGTGCCAGCAGCTCAGTGGGGGGTACCTACGAGCAGTACTTC
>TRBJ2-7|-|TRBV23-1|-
CASIDRSYEQYF
TGCGCCAGCATCGACAGGTCCTACGAGCAGTACTTC
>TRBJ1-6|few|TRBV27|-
CASSLVGLNSPLHF
TGTGCCAGCAGTTTAGTCGGCCTAAATTCACCCCTCCACTTT
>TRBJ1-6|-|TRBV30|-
CAWSGRGATYNSPLHF
TGTGCCTGGAGTGGACGGGGCGCGACCTATAATTCACCCCTCCACTTT
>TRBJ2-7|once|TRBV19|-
CASSPLGGESREQYF
TGTGCCAGTAGTCCGCTGGGGGGCGAGTCTCGCGAGCAGTACTTC
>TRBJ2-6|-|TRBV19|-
CASSPLGPGANVLTF
TGTGCCAGTAGCCCCCTCGGGCCTGGGGCCAACGTCCTGACTTTC
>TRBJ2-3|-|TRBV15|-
CATSQINPGLPDTQYF
TGTGCCACCAGCCAAATTAACCCAGGGCTCCCAGATACGCAGTATTTT
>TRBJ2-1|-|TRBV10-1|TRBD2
CASSDSSGSYNEQFF
TGCGCCAGCAGTGACTCTAGCGGCTCCTACAATGAGCAGTTCTTC
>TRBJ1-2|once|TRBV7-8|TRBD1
CASSSDRRYGYTF
TGTGCCAGCAGCTCGGACAGGCGCTATGGCTACACCTTC
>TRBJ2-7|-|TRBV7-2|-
CASSPRQDYEQYF
TGTGCCAGCAGCCCCAGACAGGATTACGAGCAGTACTTC
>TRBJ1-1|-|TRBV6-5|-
CASINPVRAEAFF
TGTGCCAGCATCAACCCGGTCAGGGCGGAAGCTTTCTTT
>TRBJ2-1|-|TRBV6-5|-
CASSYGGGMGEQFF
TGTGCCAGCAGTTACGGGGGCGGGATGGGGGAGCAGTTCTTC
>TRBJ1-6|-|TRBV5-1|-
CASSLAGSSPLHF
TGCGCCAGCAGCTTGGCGGGGAGTTCACCCCTCCACTTT
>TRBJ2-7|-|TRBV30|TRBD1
CAWSVTGGSHEQYF
TGTGCCTGGAGTGTCACAGGGGGCAGCCACGAGCAGTACTTC
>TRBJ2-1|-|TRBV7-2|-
CASSFLVDEQFF
TGTGCCAGCAGCTTTCTGGTCGATGAGCAGTTCTTC
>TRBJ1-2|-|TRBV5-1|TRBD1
CASSLGVPRGQINYGYTF
TGCGCCAGCAGCTTGGGGGTTCCGCGGGGACAGATAAACTATGGCTACACCTTC
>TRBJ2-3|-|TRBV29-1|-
CSVDRDLSTDTQYF
TGCAGCGTTGACCGGGACCTCAGCACAGATACGCAGTATTTT
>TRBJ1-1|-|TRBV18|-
CASSPPAGRRGTEAFF
TGTGCCAGCTCACCACCGGCGGGGAGAAGAGGCACTGAAGCTTTCTTT
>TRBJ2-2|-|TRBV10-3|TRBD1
CAINPGQGSAGELFF
TGTGCCATCAACCCGGGACAGGGGTCAGCCGGGGAACTGTTTTTT
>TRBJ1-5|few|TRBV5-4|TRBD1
CASSRQGASNQPQHF
TGTGCCAGCAGCAGGCAGGGGGCGAGCAATCAGCCCCAGCATTTT
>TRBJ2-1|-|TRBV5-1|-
CASSLPGTHNEQFF
TGCGCCAGCAGCTTACCCGGGACTCACAATGAGCAGTTCTTC
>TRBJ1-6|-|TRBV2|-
CATVTTYNSPLHF
TGTGCCACCGTCACCACCTATAATTCACCCCTCCACTTT
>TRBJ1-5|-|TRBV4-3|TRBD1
CASSPDDRGQGINQPQHF
TGCGCCAGCAGCCCAGACGATCGGGGACAGGGGATTAATCAGCCCCAGCATTTT
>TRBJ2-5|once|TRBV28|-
CASSLDQTQYF
TGTGCCAGCAGTTTAGATCAGACCCAGTACTTC
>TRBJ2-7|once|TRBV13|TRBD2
CASSSGSKGYEQYF
TGTGCCAGCAGTAGCGGGAGTAAAGGGTACGAGCAGTACTTC
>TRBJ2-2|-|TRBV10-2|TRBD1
CASSDTGTGGRNGELFF
TGCGCCAGCAGTGATACCGGGACAGGGGGCCGGAACGGGGAGCTGTTTTTT
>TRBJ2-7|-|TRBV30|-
CAWSDRVDGEQYF
TGTGCCTGGAGTGACAGGGTCGATGGCGAGCAGTACTTC
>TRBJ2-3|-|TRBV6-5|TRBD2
CASSLNSGRVDTQYF
TGTGCCAGCAGTCTCAATAGCGGGAGGGTGGATACGCAGTATTTT
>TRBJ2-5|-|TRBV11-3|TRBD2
CASSSTGGPAKTQYF
TGTGCCAGCAGCTCTACGGGGGGGCCCGCCAAGACCCAGTACTTC
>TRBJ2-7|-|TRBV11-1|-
CASSLARSGEQYF
TGTGCCAGCAGCTTAGCTCGATCGGGGGAGCAGTACTTC
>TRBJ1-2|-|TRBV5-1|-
CASSPGGTGTNYGYTF
TGCGCCAGCAGCCCTGGAGGTACAGGGACAAACTATGGCTACACCTTC
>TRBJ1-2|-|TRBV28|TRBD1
CASSFLIKTGSGYTF
TGTGCCAGCAGTTTTCTGATCAAGACAGGGTCTGGCTACACCTTC
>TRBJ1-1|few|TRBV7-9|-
CASSFRELNTEAFF
TGTGCCAGCAGCTTTAGGGAACTGAACACTGAAGCTTTCTTT
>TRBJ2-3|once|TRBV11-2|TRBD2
CASSNLAGGKDTQYF
TGTGCCAGCAGCAATCTAGCGGGGGGGAAAGATACGCAGTATTTT
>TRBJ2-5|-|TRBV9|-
CASSVLGTYKETQYF
TGTGCCAGCAGCGTATTAGGGACTTACAAAGAGACCCAGTACTTC
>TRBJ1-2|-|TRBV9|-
CASSVGGRMGGYTF
TGTGCCAGCAGCGTAGGGGGCCGGATGGGAGGCTACACCTTC
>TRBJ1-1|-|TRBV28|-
CASSPRKGPYTEAFF
TGTGCCAGCAGTCCTCGTAAGGGGCCATACACTGAAGCTTTCTTT
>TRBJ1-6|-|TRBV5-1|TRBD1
CASSTTGTEASPLHF
TGCGCCAGCAGCACGACCGGGACAGAGGCTTCACCCCTCCACTTT
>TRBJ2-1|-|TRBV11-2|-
CASRQEAVQFF
TGTGCCAGCAGACAGGAGGCGGTGCAGTTCTTC
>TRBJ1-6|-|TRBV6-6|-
CASSRSSYNSPLHF
TGTGCCAGCAGCCGAAGCTCCTATAATTCACCCCTCCACTTT
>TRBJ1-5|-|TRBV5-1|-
CASSLVPYQPQHF
TGCGCCAGCAGCTTGGTCCCCTATCAGCCCCAGCATTTT
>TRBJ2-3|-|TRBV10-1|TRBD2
CASRALRAGGRGTDTQYF
TGCGCCAGCAGGGCCCTTCGAGCGGGAGGAAGGGGGACAGATACGCAGTATTTT